The source of this T cell receptor (beta chain) is a study of blood T cells in healthy people across ages. Study-level results: TCR beta diversity was tightly associated with the proportion of naive T cells. TCR beta diversity per million T cells fell roughly linearly with age.

Germline values: CDR1 ENHRY, CDR2 SYGVKD. The CDR3 covers 12 residues. V gave up 10 bases and J gave up 3 bases, with 13 bases separating them. Together with a sample-barcoded 5' primer, a J-beta primer mix was included in a second PCR lasting roughly 6 to 12 cycles. Every single cDNA molecule received a tag from a template-switch adaptor with 12 random nucleotides. All samples yielded 2.5 million or more CDR3-containing paired-end reads. TCRdb recomputed calls from the 5' RACE reads with MiXCR, one row per CDR3 protein. Of 1.5 million to 2 million distinct CDR3 sequences listed, roughly 30% were seen once; the top ten hold 6.5% to 8.5%. This clonotype was recorded many times. The antigen is not known.

The source of this sequence is a woman under 40 in good health. The source material was blood. This chain links TRBV10-3 with TRBJ2-7; D is perhaps TRBD1 (6 bases). The CDR3 loop reads CATGAQGYEQYF. The CDR3 DNA reads TGTGCCACCGGCGCACAGGGCTACGAGCAGTACTTC.